Shown below are 4 T cell receptor beta chains from a single sample sequenced in a study of OX40 agonist ivuxolimab in advanced cancers. This table comes from immunoSEQ multiplex PCR, and its TCRdb copy is limited to in-frame clones, with some not included. The sample holds about 44,000 clones, over 80% seen once. Material: CD4+ or CD8+ T cells sorted from blood, obtained in a trial of the OX40 agonist ivuxolimab. The receptors were gathered from an adult with an advanced solid tumor such as melanoma, head and neck, liver or kidney cancer.

V gene TRBV11-2 combines with J gene TRBJ2-5; D call uncertain. Germline V gene data show CDR1 as SGHAT and CDR2 as FQNNGV. Trimming shortened V by 1 base and J by 5 bases, and 8 bases separated the two germline ends. The CDR3 is 13 amino acids. The CDR3 DNA sequence: TGTGCCAGCAGCTTAGCGGGTCCTGAGACCCAGTACTTC. The encoded protein is CASSLAGPETQYF.

The chain links TRBV7-8 to TRBJ2-2; 14 nucleotides line up with TRBD2. The CDR3 is 18 amino acids. CDR1 and CDR2 (germline): SGHVS, FQNEAQ. V dropped 6 bases and J dropped 4; count of bases not matched to a gene: 10. CDR3 bases: TGTGCCAGCAGGGGTGGGGGACTAGCGGGAGATGTCACCGGGGAGCTGTTTTTT. Protein product: CASRGGGLAGDVTGELFF.

This clone was detected only once. This rearrangement joins TRBV19 to TRBJ1-5; D gene unclear. The germline V gene has CDR1 LNHDA and CDR2 SQIVND (reference sequence). V was pared by 5 bases and J by 3 bases, with 11 bases between. The CDR3 contains 14 residues. The CDR3 sequence: CASSQSGNNQPQHF. CDR3 DNA sequence: TGTGCCAGTAGTCAATCAGGCAACAATCAGCCCCAGCATTTT.

The genes are TRBV10-3 and TRBJ2-1; perhaps TRBD2 as D (5 bases). V shed 0 bases and J shed 4 bases, with 16 bases lying between them. The CDR3 sequence is 17 residues long. Germline assignment: CDR1 ENHRY and CDR2 SYGVKD. The CDR3 sequence: CAISESRESDGYNEQFF. The CDR3 nucleotides read TGTGCCATCAGTGAGTCGAGGGAAAGCGATGGGTACAATGAGCAGTTCTTC.